Shown below are 19 T cell receptor beta chains from a single sample sequenced in a study of regulatory T cells in long-lasting Graves disease. Noted time point: persistent/refractory GD, antithyroid drugs over 5 years with positive TRAb. The authors made the TCR library using RNA they extracted from PBMCs. The authors built TCR beta libraries using iRepertoire HTBI primers and Arm-PCR of CDR3 regions. TCRdb processed the multiplex PCR reads anew with MiXCR; each CDR3 protein has one entry. Of roughly 500,000 distinct CDR3 sequences listed, about 22% are singletons. Sequenced material: peripheral blood mononuclear cells (PBMCs), taken when the disease was refractory, from a patient treated with antithyroid drugs. The receptors shown here come from a female donor with Graves disease.

This chain joins TRBV5-4 and TRBJ1-2; D not resolved. V was cut by 4 bases and J by 2 bases, with 18 bases left in between. CDR3 length: 16 residues. The germline CDR1 and CDR2 sequences are SGHNT and YYREEE (reference sequence). The CDR3 DNA reads TGTGCCAGCAGCCCAGAATTGGACCTCTGGAACTATGGCTACACCTTC. This encodes CASSPELDLWNYGYTF. Variable domain in full (rest from reference TRBV5-4 and TRBJ1-2): ETGVTQSPTHLIKTRGQQVTLRCSSQSGHNTVSWYQQALGQGPQFIFQYYREEENGRGNFPPRFSGLQFPNYSSELNVNALELDDSALYLCASSPELDLWNYGYTFGSGTRLTVV.

For the CDR3, the DNA is TGTGCCAGCAGCCAGGGCCCTCCCCCTCTCTACGAGCAGTACTTC. It specifies CASSQGPPPLYEQYF. The chain carries TRBV7-2 and TRBJ2-7, with D possibly matching TRBD1 (5 bases). Germline loops: CDR1 SGHTA, CDR2 FQGNSA. The germline V and J ends were trimmed by 5 bases and 3 bases, with 17 bases remaining between them. CDR3 length: 15 amino acids.

This clonotype was picked up many times. The chain has TRBV27 and TRBJ1-1, with D perhaps matching TRBD1 (5 bases). CDR1 is MNHEY and CDR2 is SMNVEV in the germline V gene (reference sequence). The CDR3 has 15 amino acids. The ends were cut back, 5 bases at V and 1 base at J, with 14 bases in the middle. CDR3 nucleotides: TGTGCCAGCAGTCCCTTCTTCGACAGGAACACTGAAGCTTTCTTT. It codes for CASSPFFDRNTEAFF.

This clonotype was detected ten times or more. The chain joins TRBV28 to TRBJ1-6, with 10 bases aligning to TRBD1. This CDR3 is built from 14 residues. Per the germline V gene, CDR1 is MDHEN and CDR2 is SYDVKM. Trimming removed 6 bases from V and 7 bases from J; junction bases left unmatched: 3. The CDR3: CASREGQGNSPLHF. The CDR3 DNA is TGTGCCAGCAGGGAGGGACAGGGGAATTCACCCCTCCACTTT. Based on the CDR3 plus reference TRBV28 and TRBJ1-6, the full variable domain is DVKVTQSSRYLVKRTGEKVFLECVQDMDHENMFWYRQDPGLGLRLIYFSYDVKMKEKGDIPEGYSVSREKKERFSLILESASTNQTSMYLCASREGQGNSPLHFGNGTRLTVT.

This clonotype was seen many times. The rearrangement joins TRBV3-1 to TRBJ1-2; D perhaps matches TRBD1 (5 bases). The CDR3 totals 13 residues. Trimming removed 3 bases at V and 7 bases at J, with 12 bases between. Germline CDR1 LGHDT, CDR2 YNNKEL (reference sequence). The CDR3 DNA reads as TGTGCCAGCAGCCATGAAACAGGTCTTGGCTACACCTTC. Translated, it gives CASSHETGLGYTF.

The chain uses TRBV30 and TRBJ1-2; tentative D call: TRBD1 (6 bases). V was clipped by 8 bases and J by 4 bases, with 23 bases between them. The V gene's germline CDR1 is GTSNPN and CDR2 SVGIG (reference sequence). The CDR3 is made up of 15 amino acids. This CDR3 is CAEGLGRSRGYGYTF. The CDR3 region has the DNA TGTGCCGAGGGCCTGGGTCGGAGCAGGGGCTATGGCTACACCTTC. Looking up the rest from reference TRBV30 and TRBJ1-2 gives the full variable domain: SQTIHQWPATLVQPVGSPLSLECTVEGTSNPNLYWYRQAAGRGLQLLFYSVGIGQISSEVPQNLSASRPQDRQFILSSKKLLLSDSGFYLCAEGLGRSRGYGYTFGSGTRLTVV.

The CDR3 DNA is TGTGCCAGTAGTATCAACTGGGGTTCCTCTGGAAACACCATATATTTT. This sequence encodes CASSINWGSSGNTIYF. This chain uses TRBV19 with TRBJ1-3; the D is unclear. CDR1 is LNHDA, CDR2 SQIVND, per germline (reference sequence). CDR3 length: 16 amino acids. V gave up 3 bases and J gave up 0 bases, with 12 bases separating them.

V usage is TRBV5-1 and J usage is TRBJ1-4, with D perhaps TRBD1 (5 bases). Germline CDR1 SGHRS, CDR2 YFSETQ. The CDR3 spans 15 residues. V was trimmed by 3 bases and J by 7 bases, leaving 16 bases between them. CDR3 nucleotides: TGCGCCAGCAGCTCCCCCGGCCGGGACGGTGAAAAACTGTTTTTT. Translation gives CASSSPGRDGEKLFF. The whole variable domain, filled in from reference TRBV5-1 and TRBJ1-4, reads KAGVTQTPRYLIKTRGQQVTLSCSPISGHRSVSWYQQTPGQGLQFLFEYFSETQRNKGNFPGRFSGRQFSNSRSEMNVSTLELGDSALYLCASSSPGRDGEKLFFGSGTQLSVL.

This clonotype was observed at least ten times. The gene calls are TRBV12-3 or TRBV12-4 and TRBJ1-1; D unclear. The CDR3 consists of 17 residues. V was clipped by 6 bases and J by 5 bases, with 25 bases between them. This chain's CDR3 is CASRRGRIGVPSTEAFF. As DNA, the CDR3 is TGTGCCAGCAGGCGTGGTCGAATTGGAGTCCCAAGTACTGAAGCTTTCTTT.

This clonotype showed up just a few times. A read error may account for a junction end that differs from germline. The J gene is TRBJ1-5, the V gene TRBV3-1; TRBD1 matches at 9 bases. This CDR3 contains 13 residues. Germline V lookup: CDR1 LGHDT, CDR2 YNNKEL (reference sequence). CDR3 coding DNA: TGTGCCAGCAGCCACGACGTGGGACAGGGACTGGTTTTT. Its protein is CASSHDVGQGLVF.

The chain employs TRBV7-2 and TRBJ1-5; the D gene is possibly TRBD1 (5 bases). The CDR3 has 19 residues. Germline V gene data show CDR1 as SGHTA and CDR2 as FQGNSA. V was shortened by 5 bases and J by 0 bases, with 23 bases between the two germline ends. The CDR3 loop reads CASSRLGWQGWGSNQPQHF. CDR3 coding DNA: TGTGCCAGCAGCCGTTTGGGCTGGCAGGGATGGGGTAGCAATCAGCCCCAGCATTTT.

The chain combines TRBV28 with TRBJ1-2; D unresolved. CDR1 is MDHEN, CDR2 SYDVKM, per germline. The CDR3 is made up of 12 amino acids. V was pared by 5 bases and J by 5 bases, with 9 bases between. The CDR3 is CASSISAYGYTF. The CDR3 coding sequence is TGTGCCAGCAGTATCTCGGCGTATGGCTACACCTTC.

This clonotype appeared many times. The rearrangement uses TRBV28 and TRBJ1-4; 7 bases fit TRBD1. Germline V lookup: CDR1 MDHEN, CDR2 SYDVKM. This CDR3 contains 14 residues. Trimming took 6 bases from V and 5 from J; bases not matched to a gene: 6. In DNA form, the CDR3 reads TGTGCCAGCAGGCGCGGGACAGTGAATGAAAAACTGTTTTTT. Its protein product is CASRRGTVNEKLFF.

With regard to this clonotype: This may stem from a read error, because a much larger clone lies one nucleotide away. The genes are TRBV28 and TRBJ1-4; D ambiguous. The CDR3 runs to 13 residues. Germline CDR1 reads MDHEN; CDR2 reads SYDVKM. CDR3 nucleotide sequence: TGTGCCGGCAGGTACCGTGGAGTAGTCGGACTGTTTTTT. This codes for CAGRYRGVVGLFF.

V gene TRBV7-9 combines with J gene TRBJ1-6, with D uncertain. Germline CDR1 SEHNR, CDR2 FQNEAQ (reference sequence). The CDR3 has 10 residues. V was cut by 8 bases and J by 12 bases, with 8 bases left in between. CDR3 protein: CASGVGPLHF. CDR3 nucleotides: TGTGCCAGCGGGGTTGGACCCCTCCACTTT.

The sample holds a few counts of this clonotype. V gene TRBV20-1 combines with J gene TRBJ1-5; 7 bases agree with TRBD1. V shed 5 bases, J shed 3 bases, and the junction held 7 bases outside the gene matches. The CDR3 extends over 14 amino acids. Looked up from germline, CDR1 is DFQATT and CDR2 is SNEGSKA (reference sequence). CDR3 sequence reads: CSAQQGLANQPQHF. In DNA form, the CDR3 reads TGCAGTGCTCAACAGGGGTTGGCCAATCAGCCCCAGCATTTT.

This clonotype has only a few counts. For the CDR3, the DNA is TGTGCCAGCAGCGCCGGGACGGTAACCTACGAGCAGTACTTC. This codes for CASSAGTVTYEQYF. This chain uses TRBV9 with TRBJ2-5, with D perhaps TRBD1 or TRBD2 (5 bases each). Matching the DNA end better, TRBJ2-7 makes the J call doubtful. Germline V gene lookup returns CDR1 SGDLS and CDR2 YYNGEE. The CDR3 loop spans 14 amino acids.

This clonotype was seen many times. The chain carries TRBV2 and TRBJ2-5; 8 nucleotides align to TRBD1. CDR3 length: 15 amino acids. With 4 bases clipped from V and 0 bases from J, the junction kept 4 bases outside the gene matches. Per the germline V gene, CDR1 is SNHLY and CDR2 is FYNNEI. CDR3 residues: CASSGGQVDQETQYF. CDR3 DNA sequence: TGTGCCAGCAGTGGGGGACAGGTCGACCAAGAGACCCAGTACTTC.

This clonotype was recorded many times. The J gene is TRBJ1-5, the V gene TRBV7-2; 9 bases agree with TRBD1. The CDR3 contains 15 residues. The germline V gene has CDR1 SGHTA and CDR2 FQGNSA. Trimming at V came to 3 bases and at J to 11 bases, leaving 11 bases not matched to a gene. DNA for the CDR3: TGTGCCAGCAGCTTGGGGGACAGGGCTGAAGTGGCCCAGCATTTT. It translates to CASSLGDRAEVAQHF.